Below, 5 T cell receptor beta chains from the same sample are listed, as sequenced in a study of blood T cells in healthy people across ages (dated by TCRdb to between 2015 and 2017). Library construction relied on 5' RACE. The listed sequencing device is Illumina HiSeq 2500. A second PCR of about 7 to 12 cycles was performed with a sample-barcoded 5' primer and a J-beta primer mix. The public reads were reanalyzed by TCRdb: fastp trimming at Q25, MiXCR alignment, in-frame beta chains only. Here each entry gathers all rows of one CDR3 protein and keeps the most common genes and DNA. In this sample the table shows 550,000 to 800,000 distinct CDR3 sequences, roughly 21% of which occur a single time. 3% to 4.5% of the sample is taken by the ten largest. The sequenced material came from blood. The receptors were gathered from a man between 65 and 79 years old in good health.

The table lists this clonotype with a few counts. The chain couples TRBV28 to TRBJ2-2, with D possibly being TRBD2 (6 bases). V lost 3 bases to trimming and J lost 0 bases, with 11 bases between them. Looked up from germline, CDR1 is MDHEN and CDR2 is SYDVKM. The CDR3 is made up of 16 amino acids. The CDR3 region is CASSLSSAPNTGELFF. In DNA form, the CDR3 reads TGTGCCAGCAGTTTGTCTAGCGCCCCGAACACCGGGGAGCTGTTTTTT.

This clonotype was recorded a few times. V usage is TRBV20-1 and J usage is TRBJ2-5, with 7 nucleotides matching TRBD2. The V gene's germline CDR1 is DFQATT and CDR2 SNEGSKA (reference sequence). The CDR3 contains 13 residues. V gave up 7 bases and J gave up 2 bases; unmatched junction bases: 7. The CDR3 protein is CSVGRGGQETQYF. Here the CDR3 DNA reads TGCAGTGTAGGGAGGGGAGGACAAGAGACCCAGTACTTC.

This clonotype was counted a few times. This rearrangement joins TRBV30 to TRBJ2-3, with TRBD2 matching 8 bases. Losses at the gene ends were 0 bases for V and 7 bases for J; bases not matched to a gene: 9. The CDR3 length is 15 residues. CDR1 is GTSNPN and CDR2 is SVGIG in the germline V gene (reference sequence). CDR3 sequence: CAWSVFAGGSNTQYF. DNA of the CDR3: TGTGCCTGGAGTGTATTTGCGGGAGGATCGAATACGCAGTATTTT.

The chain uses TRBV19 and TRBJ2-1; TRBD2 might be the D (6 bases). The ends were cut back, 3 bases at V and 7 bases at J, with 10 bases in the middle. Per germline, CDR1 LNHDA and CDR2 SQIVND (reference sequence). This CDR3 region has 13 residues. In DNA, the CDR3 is TGTGCCAGTAGTATCACGCGGGATAATGAGCAGTTCTTC. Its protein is CASSITRDNEQFF.

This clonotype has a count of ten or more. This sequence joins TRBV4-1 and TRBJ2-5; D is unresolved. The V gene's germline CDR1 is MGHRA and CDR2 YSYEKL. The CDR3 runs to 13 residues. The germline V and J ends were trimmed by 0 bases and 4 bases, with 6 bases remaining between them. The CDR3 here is CASSQERAETQYF. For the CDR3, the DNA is TGCGCCAGCAGCCAAGAACGGGCAGAGACCCAGTACTTC.